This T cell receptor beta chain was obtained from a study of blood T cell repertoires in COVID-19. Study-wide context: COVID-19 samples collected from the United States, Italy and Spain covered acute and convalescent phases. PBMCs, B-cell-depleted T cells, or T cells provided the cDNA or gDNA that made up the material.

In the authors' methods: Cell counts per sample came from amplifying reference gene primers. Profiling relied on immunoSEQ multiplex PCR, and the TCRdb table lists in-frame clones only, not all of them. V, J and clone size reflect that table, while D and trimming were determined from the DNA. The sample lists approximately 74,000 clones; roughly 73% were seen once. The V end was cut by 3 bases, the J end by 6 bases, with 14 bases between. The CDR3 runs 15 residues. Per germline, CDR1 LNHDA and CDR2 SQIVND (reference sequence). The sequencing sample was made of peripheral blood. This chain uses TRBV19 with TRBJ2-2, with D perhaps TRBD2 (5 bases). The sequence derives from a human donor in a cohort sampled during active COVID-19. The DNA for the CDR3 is TGTGCCAGTAGTATGAGGGTTAGCCAGGCCGGGGAGCTGTTTTTT. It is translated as CASSMRVSQAGELFF.